What follows are 18 T cell receptor beta chains derived from one specimen sequenced in a study of cytomegalovirus exposure and HLA in healthy donors. The assay was immunoSEQ multiplex PCR, and TCRdb's table has in-frame clones only and misses some. The sample holds roughly 200,000 clones, roughly 81% seen once. What was sequenced was PBMCs. Receptors were obtained from a woman between 25 and 40 years old in good health and CMV-seronegative.

The chain employs TRBV9 and TRBJ1-2; tentative D call: TRBD1 (5 bases). CDR1 SGDLS and CDR2 YYNGEE come from the germline V gene. V shed 1 base and J shed 8 bases, with 12 bases lying between them. The length of the CDR3 is 13 residues. CDR3 residues: CASSVYVKGGYTF. DNA of the CDR3: TGTGCCAGCAGCGTATATGTTAAGGGGGGCTACACCTTC.

The chain combines TRBV6-1 with TRBJ1-5; D might be TRBD1 (5 bases). There are 13 residues in the CDR3. Germline assignment: CDR1 MNHNS and CDR2 SASEGT. V was pared by 7 bases and J by 3 bases, with 10 bases between. The CDR3 protein is CASNRQYNQPQHF. The CDR3 bases are TGTGCCAGCAACCGACAGTACAATCAGCCCCAGCATTTT.

The chain couples TRBV21-1 to TRBJ2-7; the table's D call TRBD2 went unverified against the DNA. TRBV21-1 represents a pseudogene. CDR3 size: 16 residues. The CDR3 DNA follows: TGTGCCAGCAGCGAAACTTCGGGGTTGTGGGGATACGAGCAGTACTTC. Residues: CASSETSGLWGYEQYF.

This clone was seen a single time. This chain joins TRBV5-1 and TRBJ2-7; 13 bases line up with TRBD2. This CDR3 is 18 amino acids long. V lost 1 base and J lost 0; bases outside the gene matches: 7. Germline CDR1 reads SGHRS; CDR2 reads YFSETQ. CDR3: CASSLRGGLAGVSYEQYF. CDR3 bases: TGCGCCAGCAGCTTGAGGGGAGGACTAGCGGGGGTCTCCTACGAGCAGTACTTC.

V is TRBV5-1 and J is TRBJ2-2, with 14 nucleotides matching TRBD2. From germline, CDR1 is SGHRS and CDR2 YFSETQ. The CDR3 contains 17 residues. The J segment lost 5 bases and the V segment lost 4 bases, leaving 7 bases of the junction unmatched. DNA of the CDR3: TGCGCCAGCAGCGGTGGGGGACTAGCGGGAGTAACCGGGGAGCTGTTTTTT. Translation: CASSGGGLAGVTGELFF. Complete variable domain (other parts from reference TRBV5-1 and TRBJ2-2): KAGVTQTPRYLIKTRGQQVTLSCSPISGHRSVSWYQQTPGQGLQFLFEYFSETQRNKGNFPGRFSGRQFSNSRSEMNVSTLELGDSALYLCASSGGGLAGVTGELFFGEGSRLTVL.

This chain links TRBV5-1 with TRBJ2-3, with 8 bases identical to TRBD1. Germline CDR1 reads SGHRS; CDR2 reads YFSETQ. The CDR3 has 20 residues. J lost 1 base, V lost 0 bases, and 16 bases had no gene match. The CDR3 loop is CASSLGGPTLTGDGTDTQYF. Written as DNA, the CDR3 is TGCGCCAGCAGCTTGGGGGGCCCAACTTTGACAGGGGACGGCACAGATACGCAGTATTTT.

The rearrangement joins TRBV18 to TRBJ1-1; maybe TRBD1 (6 bases). This CDR3 comprises 15 residues. V was pared by 8 bases and J by 0 bases, with 16 bases between. CDR1 is KGHSH and CDR2 is LQKENI in the germline V gene. The chain's CDR3 is CASRLTGQLNTEAFF. The DNA for the CDR3 is TGTGCCAGCCGCCTGACAGGACAGTTGAACACTGAAGCTTTCTTT.

The V and J genes are TRBV14 and TRBJ2-2; weak D call: TRBD2 (5 bases). Trimming left V 4 bases short and J 1 base short, with 13 bases between. Germline CDR1 reads SGHDN; CDR2 reads FVKESK. The CDR3 has 16 amino acids. CDR3 loop: CASSPLGGGNTGELFF. The DNA for the CDR3 is TGTGCCAGCAGCCCCCTTGGAGGTGGGAACACCGGGGAGCTGTTTTTT.

The chain is built from TRBV27 and TRBJ1-4; D not resolved. V shed 5 bases and J shed 4 bases, with 11 bases lying between them. The CDR3 has 14 amino acids. Germline CDR1 MNHEY, CDR2 SMNVEV (reference sequence). CDR3 coding DNA: TGTGCCAGCAGTCAATCCAGGATTAATGAAAAACTGTTTTTT. Translated: CASSQSRINEKLFF.

The chain uses TRBV15 and TRBJ2-7; 7 nucleotides line up with TRBD2. CDR1 is LNHNV, CDR2 YYDKDF, per germline (reference sequence). This CDR3 region has 13 residues. Trimming removed 4 bases from V and 3 bases from J; junction bases left unmatched: 3. This CDR3 reads CATSTGGVYEQYF. CDR3 in DNA: TGTGCCACCAGCACGGGGGGAGTCTACGAGCAGTACTTC.

Concerning this clone: The same CDR3 arises from other DNA sequences in this sample as well. CDR3 in amino acids: CASSYGGFGYTF. The CDR3 nucleotides are TGTGCCAGCAGTTACGGGGGGTTTGGCTACACCTTC. J is TRBJ1-2 and V is TRBV6-5, with a weak D call TRBD1 (5 bases). CDR1 and CDR2 from the germline V gene are MNHEY and SVGAGI. V was shortened by 2 bases and J by 7 bases, with 8 bases between the two germline ends. CDR3 length: 12 amino acids.

The chain couples TRBV28 to TRBJ2-3; perhaps TRBD2 as D (6 bases). The germline V and J ends were trimmed by 2 bases and 2 bases, with 11 bases remaining between them. The CDR3 is 15 residues long. Germline V lookup: CDR1 MDHEN, CDR2 SYDVKM. The CDR3 region has the DNA TGTGCCAGCAGTTTAGTGGGCGGGAACACAGATACGCAGTATTTT. Translating gives CASSLVGGNTDTQYF. Supplemented by reference TRBV28 and TRBJ2-3, the full variable domain reads DVKVTQSSRYLVKRTGEKVFLECVQDMDHENMFWYRQDPGLGLRLIYFSYDVKMKEKGDIPEGYSVSREKKERFSLILESASTNQTSMYLCASSLVGGNTDTQYFGPGTRLTVL.

This clone showed up just a few times. The chain carries TRBV30 and TRBJ2-7; D possibly corresponds to TRBD2 (6 bases). Trimming stripped 3 bases from V and 4 bases from J, with 10 bases between. The CDR3 is made up of 12 amino acids. Looked up from germline, CDR1 is GTSNPN and CDR2 is SVGIG (reference sequence). The CDR3 region has the DNA TGTGCCTGGAGGGGACTTGGGTACGAGCAGTACTTC. Protein sequence: CAWRGLGYEQYF.

The chain carries TRBV4-1 and TRBJ1-5; D is undetermined. The V and J ends lost 3 bases and 7 bases respectively, with 13 bases between them. There are 14 residues in the CDR3. Germline V gene data show CDR1 as MGHRA and CDR2 as YSYEKL. The CDR3 sequence: CASSHLGRRQPQHF. CDR3 nucleotides: TGCGCCAGCAGCCACCTAGGCAGGAGGCAGCCCCAGCATTTT.

The chain employs TRBV28 and TRBJ1-6; 8 bases are a match to TRBD1. The CDR3 spans 16 residues. From germline, CDR1 is MDHEN and CDR2 SYDVKM. Trimming took 0 bases from V and 9 from J; bases not matched to a gene: 7. CDR3 coding DNA: TGTGCCAGCAGTTTATGGACAGGGGAGGTGGCTTCACCCCTCCACTTT. Protein sequence: CASSLWTGEVASPLHF.

The chain recombines TRBV15 with TRBJ2-7; TRBD2 agrees at 8 bases. The CDR3 is made up of 15 amino acids. J gave up 5 bases and V 0 bases, and 6 bases lay outside the gene matches. Germline assignment: CDR1 LNHNV and CDR2 YYDKDF (reference sequence). CDR3 nucleotides: TGTGCCACCAGCAGAGATTCGGGAGGGGGGGACGAGCAGTACTTC. It translates to CATSRDSGGGDEQYF.

The chain has TRBV4-1 and TRBJ1-1; D might be TRBD1 (5 bases). Trimming stripped 1 base from V and 3 bases from J, with 12 bases between. The CDR3 length is 15 residues. CDR1 and CDR2 from the germline V gene are MGHRA and YSYEKL. CDR3 region: CASSQGRGQDTEAFF. CDR3 sequence (DNA): TGCGCCAGCAGCCAAGGGAGGGGTCAGGACACTGAAGCTTTCTTT.

This chain links TRBV27 with TRBJ1-1; D is possibly TRBD1 (5 bases). CDR3 size: 16 residues. Trimming left V 4 bases short and J 4 bases short, with 19 bases between. Germline loops: CDR1 MNHEY, CDR2 SMNVEV (reference sequence). CDR3 in DNA: TGTGCCAGCAGTTCTTCCCCCGGGGGAGGGGCCACTGAAGCTTTCTTT. It specifies CASSSSPGGGATEAFF.